This is a list of T cell receptor beta chains from one sample in a study of CD8+ T cells in alopecia areata. The data were produced by immunoSEQ multiplex PCR, yet TCRdb's version contains in-frame clones alone and is incomplete. The data show about 180,000 clones, roughly 60% seen once. Sequenced here: CD4+ T cells sorted from blood, sampled at week 0. These receptors originate from a human donor with alopecia areata. The CDR3 runs from the conserved cysteine through the conserved F or W. Fields, in order: clone size, D gene, V gene, J gene, CDR3 DNA, CDR3 protein. A D gene is named only where the DNA matches it firmly. A clone size is listed for some rows: how often the clone was seen (once, few, many), or a class if it is expanded.

-,-,TRBV5-6,TRBJ2-3,TGTGCCAGCAGCTTCGCAGGGAGGCCAGATACGCAGTATTTT,CASSFAGRPDTQYF
few,TRBD1,TRBV13,TRBJ2-1,TGTGCCAGCAGCTTCCCGGGACAGGGGGCCAATGAGCAGTTCTTC,CASSFPGQGANEQFF
-,-,TRBV7-2,TRBJ1-6,TGTGCCAGCAGCTTACAGAGCTCCTATAATTCACCCCTCCACTTT,CASSLQSSYNSPLHF
-,-,TRBV5-6,TRBJ1-5,TGTGCCAGCAGCTTTGGTCGGATGAATCAGCCCCAGCATTTT,CASSFGRMNQPQHF
-,TRBD1,TRBV4-3,TRBJ2-3,TGCGCCAGCAGCCGAGCCCGCAGGGGGACAGATACGCAGTATTTT,CASSRARRGTDTQYF
-,TRBD1,TRBV29-1,TRBJ1-1,TGCAGCGTCCAGACAGGGCAGAACACTGAAGCTTTCTTT,CSVQTGQNTEAFF
-,TRBD1,TRBV6-5,TRBJ2-2,TGTGCCAGCGGTACAGGGGGCACCGGGGAGCTGTTTTTT,CASGTGGTGELFF
few,-,TRBV7-2,TRBJ1-6,TGTGCCAGCAGCACAACTACAGGAAATTCACCCCTCCACTTT,CASSTTTGNSPLHF
-,-,TRBV5-1,TRBJ1-2,TGCGCCAGCTCAGGAGGAGATGCCAGGGGCTATGGCTACACCTTC,CASSGGDARGYGYTF
-,-,TRBV30,TRBJ1-2,TGTGCCTGGAACCCAACAGGCCCCAACTATGGCTACACCTTC,CAWNPTGPNYGYTF
-,TRBD2,TRBV2,TRBJ2-1,TGTGCCAGCAGCGTAGCGGGGATATCATACAATGAGCAGTTCTTC,CASSVAGISYNEQFF
-,-,TRBV29-1,TRBJ2-7,TGCAGCGTTGAAAGAAAAGGACAGCCCTACGAGCAGTACTTC,CSVERKGQPYEQYF
-,-,TRBV7-9,TRBJ2-1,TGTGCCAGCACCGCGGTCGGTGAGCAGTTCTTC,CASTAVGEQFF
few,TRBD1,TRBV7-2,TRBJ1-2,TGTGCCAGCAGCCAGGGACAGGTCTATGGCTACACCTTC,CASSQGQVYGYTF
-,-,TRBV20-1,TRBJ1-2,TGCAGTGCTAGAGATAGTGGCTACACCTTC,CSARDSGYTF
-,-,TRBV7-2,TRBJ1-6,TGTGCCAGCAGCTTAGATGTGGCACTGCGCCTTTCACCCCTCCACTTT,CASSLDVALRLSPLHF
few,TRBD1,TRBV6-1,TRBJ2-5,TGTGCCAGCACTGGACAGGGGGCGCGAGAGACCCAGTACTTC,CASTGQGARETQYF
-,-,TRBV7-2,TRBJ2-5,TGTGCCAGCAGCTTATTGAGAGAGACCCAGTACTTC,CASSLLRETQYF
few,-,TRBV7-3,TRBJ2-2,TGTGCCAGCAGCTCAGCAGGTACCGGGGAGCTGTTTTTT,CASSSAGTGELFF
-,TRBD2,TRBV7-2,TRBJ2-3,TGTGCCAGCAGCTCTCCGGGGGGGCTCGCAGATACGCAGTATTTT,CASSSPGGLADTQYF
-,TRBD2,TRBV7-2,TRBJ2-1,TGTGCCAGCAGCTTGGGACTAGCTTACAATGAGCAGTTCTTC,CASSLGLAYNEQFF
once,-,TRBV29-1,TRBJ1-1,TGCAGCGTTGAGGGCCGGATGAACACTGAAGCTTTCTTT,CSVEGRMNTEAFF
-,TRBD2,TRBV7-2,TRBJ2-7,TGTGCCAGCAGCCCCCTATCCGGGGGGTTTTACGAGCAGTACTTC,CASSPLSGGFYEQYF
few,-,TRBV15,TRBJ2-5,TGTGCCACCAGCAGGTCGGGTTTTAAAGAGACCCAGTACTTC,CATSRSGFKETQYF
few,-,TRBV29-1,TRBJ2-1,TGCAGCGTTGAAGAGGGGACAAGAAGGACTGTTGAGCAGTTCTTC,CSVEEGTRRTVEQFF
-,TRBD1,TRBV4-3,TRBJ2-7,TGCGCCAGCAGCCAAGACAGGGGGTTCTCCTACGAGCAGTACTTC,CASSQDRGFSYEQYF
-,-,TRBV29-1,TRBJ1-1,TGCAGCGTGAACCAGGAGACGATGAACACTGAAGCTTTCTTT,CSVNQETMNTEAFF